This T cell receptor beta chain was profiled in a study of blood T cells in healthy people across ages. Points from the study as a whole: Researchers said unsorted PBMCs prevented a conclusive naive versus antigen-experienced comparison.

The germline V gene encodes CDR1 DFQATT and CDR2 SNEGSKA (reference sequence). The CDR3 sequence is 12 residues long. Peripheral blood was drawn, approximately 10 milliliters per donor. With a J-beta primer mix and a sample-barcoded 5' primer, a second PCR ran 7 to 11 cycles. MiXCR, applied by TCRdb to the 5' RACE reads, yields one record per CDR3 protein. The data contain 800,000 or so distinct CDR3 sequences, about 47% of them singletons. Details on this clonotype: Antigen unknown.

This TCR was sampled from a man aged 80 or over in good health. The specimen was blood. This rearrangement joins TRBV20-1 to TRBJ2-5; the D gene is possibly TRBD1 (5 bases). The DNA end is more similar to TRBJ2-7, so the J call may be wrong. The CDR3 loop is CSASHRFNEQYF. The CDR3 DNA is TGCAGTGCTAGTCACAGGTTCAACGAGCAGTACTTC.